This T cell receptor (beta chain) stems from a study of cytomegalovirus exposure and HLA in healthy donors. This clone was observed a few times. No antigen is known for it. Study-wide points: Data from an earlier analysis indicated that most TCR beta V segments were productive either about 87% or about 30% of the time.

CDR1 is SSHAT, CDR2 FNYEAQ, per germline (reference sequence). V shed 5 bases, J shed 7 bases, and the junction held 7 bases outside the gene matches. The CDR3 is 14 residues long. The PCR contained 60 Vbeta and 13 Jbeta primers. Produced via immunoSEQ multiplex PCR; TCRdb's table is partial and in-frame only. Of 100,000 to 150,000 clones detected, over 15% appear once; the ten largest clones hold 1.9%. J is TRBJ2-2 and V is TRBV7-7, with 7 bases fitting TRBD2. Material: PBMCs. This TCR was sampled from a woman aged 18-29 years in good health and CMV-seronegative. The CDR3 DNA reads as TGTGCCAGCAGCCGGTTCGGCGGGGGCGGGGAGCTGTTTTTT. Translating it yields CASSRFGGGGELFF. The full variable domain, in which reference TRBV7-7 and TRBJ2-2 provide the parts outside the CDR3, is GAGVSQSPRYKVTKRGQDVTLRCDPISSHATLYWYQQALGQGPEFLTYFNYEAQPDKSGLPSDRFSAERPEGSISTLTIQRTEQRDSAMYRCASSRFGGGGELFFGEGSRLTVL.